These 5 T cell receptor beta chains came from one sample sequenced in a study of neurological immune-mediated disorders (dated by TCRdb to about 2019). Libraries were constructed by 5' RACE. The instrument was an Illumina HiSeq 2500. TCRdb cleaned the public reads at Q25 with fastp, built clones with MiXCR and kept in-frame beta chains. CDR3 protein sequences are deduplicated, and each keeps its most common genes and DNA. The sample table records tens of thousands of distinct CDR3 sequences; 5.8% of these occur just once. The leading ten clones occupy 1.3% to 1.5% of the sample. The sample was CD4+ T cells from blood. Source of these receptors: a woman aged 18-29 years with multiple sclerosis.

This clonotype has ten or more counts. The CDR3 DNA is TGCGCCAGCAGCTTGGGGGACTTAGCGGGAGCAACCACCGGGGAGCTGTTTTTT. Its translation: CASSLGDLAGATTGELFF. The V call is TRBV5-1, the J call TRBJ2-2; the match to TRBD2 covers 9 bases. The CDR3 is 18 amino acids. Germline V gene data show CDR1 as SGHRS and CDR2 as YFSETQ. Trimming at V came to 0 bases and at J to 4 bases, leaving 10 bases not matched to a gene.

Many counts were recorded for this clonotype. The junction shows a germline mismatch at one end, possibly a read error. The chain links TRBV7-7 to TRBJ2-2, with D uncertain. CDR1 and CDR2 (germline): SSHAT, FNYEAQ (reference sequence). The CDR3 sequence is 12 residues long. CDR3 bases: TGTGCTAGCAGCCCCGGGACCGGGGAGCTGTTTTTT. Translation gives CASSPGTGELFF.

Many counts were recorded for this clonotype. The rearrangement uses TRBV11-2 and TRBJ2-1; 11 bases map to TRBD2. CDR1 and CDR2 (germline): SGHAT, FQNNGV. V shed 1 base and J 9 bases; nucleotides not matched to a gene: 17. CDR3 length: 19 residues. Here the CDR3 reads CASSLVGLAGGSRMGEQFF. The CDR3 nucleotides read TGTGCCAGCAGCTTAGTCGGTCTAGCGGGGGGCTCCAGAATGGGTGAGCAGTTCTTC.

This clonotype was recorded many times. This chain uses TRBV28 with TRBJ1-2, with D tentatively TRBD1 (6 bases). CDR3 length equals 16 residues. V was trimmed by 3 bases and J by 4 bases, leaving 18 bases between them. Germline CDR1 MDHEN, CDR2 SYDVKM. CDR3 nucleotides: TGTGCCAGCAGTTTCCGACTTACCGCAGGGGTCTATGGCTACACCTTC. Amino acid sequence: CASSFRLTAGVYGYTF.

Within the sample, this clonotype is medium-sized. This CDR3 reads CASSQAGGLRLFF. As DNA, the CDR3 is TGTGCCAGCAGCCAAGCTGGGGGTCTGAGACTGTTTTTT. The chain recombines TRBV3-1 with TRBJ1-4, with D perhaps TRBD1 (5 bases). V shed 1 base and J shed 13 bases, with 13 bases lying between them. There are 13 residues in the CDR3. Germline loops: CDR1 LGHDT, CDR2 YNNKEL (reference sequence).